What follows are 15 T cell receptor beta chains derived from one specimen sequenced in a study of blood T cell repertoires in COVID-19. Clones were read by immunoSEQ multiplex PCR, and TCRdb kept only the in-frame ones, dropping some. The sample has approximately 470,000 clones; about nine tenths are singletons. Sequencing used PBMCs or T cells enriched from blood (not recorded which). The receptors were gathered from a young woman who had recovered from COVID-19.

The chain combines TRBV3-1 (or the pseudogene TRBV3-2) with TRBJ2-7, with D possibly being TRBD1 (6 bases). The CDR3 sequence is 15 residues long. V was cut by 0 bases and J by 2 bases, with 11 bases left in between. The germline V gene encodes CDR1 LGHDT and CDR2 YNNKEL (reference sequence). The CDR3 is CASSQEGQGPYEQYF. In nucleotides, the CDR3 is TGTGCCAGCAGCCAAGAAGGGCAGGGGCCCTACGAGCAGTACTTC.

V usage is TRBV5-4 and J usage is TRBJ1-1; a possible D gene is TRBD1 (6 bases). The V gene's germline CDR1 is SGHNT and CDR2 YYREEE (reference sequence). Deletions cut 6 bases from V and 5 bases from J, with 14 bases between. This CDR3 is built from 13 residues. CDR3 nucleotide sequence: TGTGCCAGCACCGGGAGGGGGTCGACTGAAGCTTTCTTT. Its translation is CASTGRGSTEAFF.

The chain joins TRBV4-2 to TRBJ2-1; D ambiguous. The CDR3 is made up of 13 amino acids. Between the trimmed V and J ends, which lost 4 bases and 5 bases, there was a span of 9 bases. The germline V gene encodes CDR1 LGHNA and CDR2 YNFKEQ. The CDR3 spells CASSPLLNNEQFF. DNA for the CDR3: TGTGCCAGCAGCCCCTTACTGAACAATGAGCAGTTCTTC.

The chain has TRBV7-3 and TRBJ1-2; 9 bases match TRBD1. CDR3 length: 14 residues. V shed 5 bases and J 6 bases; nucleotides not matched to a gene: 7. Germline V gene data show CDR1 as SGHTA and CDR2 as FQGTGA. CDR3 DNA sequence: TGTGCCAGCAGCCCGACGGGACAGGGTGATGGCTACACCTTC. It encodes CASSPTGQGDGYTF.

The J gene is TRBJ1-1, the V gene TRBV18; maybe TRBD1 (6 bases). V was shortened by 3 bases and J by 2 bases, with 16 bases between the two germline ends. The CDR3 has 16 amino acids. In germline, CDR1 is KGHSH, CDR2 LQKENI. The DNA for the CDR3 is TGTGCCAGCTCACCTTACAGGGATCATAAAAACACTGAAGCTTTCTTT. Protein product: CASSPYRDHKNTEAFF.

This rearrangement joins TRBV18 to TRBJ2-3; 7 bases fit TRBD2. J lost 0 bases, V lost 2 bases, and 5 bases had no gene match. Germline CDR1 and CDR2: KGHSH and LQKENI. The CDR3 covers 16 residues. CDR3 DNA sequence: TGTGCCAGCTCACCAGTGGCTAGCGGTAGCACAGATACGCAGTATTTT. This encodes CASSPVASGSTDTQYF.

The CDR3 bases are TGTGCCAGCAGTTCCCCGGGAAGTAACTACGAGCAGTACTTC. Translation: CASSSPGSNYEQYF. The chain recombines TRBV6-5 with TRBJ2-7, with D possibly TRBD2 on 5 matching bases. CDR1 is MNHEY, CDR2 SVGAGI, per germline. CDR3 length: 14 residues. The V and J ends lost 4 bases and 3 bases respectively, with 13 bases between them.

The genes are TRBV7-9 and TRBJ1-1, with TRBD1 identical over 8 bases. The V segment lost 3 bases and the J segment 6 bases; nucleotides outside the gene matches: 6. The CDR3 totals 14 residues. Germline values: CDR1 SEHNR, CDR2 FQNEAQ (reference sequence). The CDR3 sequence is CASSLDRAPPEAFF. The DNA of the CDR3 is TGTGCCAGCAGCTTGGACAGGGCCCCTCCTGAAGCTTTCTTT.

This clone was counted a few times. The chain carries TRBV25-1 and TRBJ2-2, with 8 bases aligning to TRBD1. The CDR3 loop spans 16 amino acids. Germline V gives CDR1 MGHDK, CDR2 SYGVNS. Trimming removed 9 bases from V and 4 bases from J; junction bases left unmatched: 13. DNA for the CDR3: TGTGCCAGTATACCATCGGACAGGGCGGGCACCGGGGAGCTGTTTTTT. It is translated as CASIPSDRAGTGELFF.

The count of this clone is one. This chain joins TRBV12-3 or TRBV12-4 and TRBJ1-5; the match to TRBD1 covers 7 bases. The CDR3 extends over 13 amino acids. Trimming removed 6 bases from V and 3 bases from J; junction bases left unmatched: 2. This CDR3 reads CASRTGFNQPQHF. As DNA, the CDR3 is TGTGCCAGCAGGACAGGGTTCAATCAGCCCCAGCATTTT.

The chain has TRBV3-1 (or the pseudogene TRBV3-2) and TRBJ1-2; TRBD1 aligns across 10 bases. V lost 0 bases, J lost 7 bases, and 11 bases stayed unmatched. CDR3 size: 17 residues. The germline V gene encodes CDR1 LGHDT and CDR2 YNNKEL (reference sequence). This CDR3 is CASSQDDDRGPYGGYTF. In DNA, the CDR3 is TGTGCCAGCAGCCAAGATGACGACAGGGGGCCCTATGGTGGCTACACCTTC.

The genes are TRBV30 and TRBJ2-5, with 12 bases identical to TRBD1. The CDR3 runs 14 residues. Germline loops: CDR1 GTSNPN, CDR2 SVGIG (reference sequence). Trimming removed 6 bases from V and 5 bases from J; junction bases left unmatched: 7. Here the CDR3 reads CACGTGGVAETQYF. CDR3 nucleotide sequence: TGTGCCTGCGGGACAGGGGGCGTTGCGGAGACCCAGTACTTC.

V is TRBV5-1 and J is TRBJ2-1, with a possible D match to TRBD1 (6 bases). CDR1 is SGHRS, CDR2 YFSETQ, per germline. This CDR3 is built from 15 residues. With 0 bases removed from V and 7 bases from J, the gap between germline ends came to 14 bases. CDR3 residues: CASSLAVAGVNEQFF. CDR3 coding DNA: TGCGCCAGCAGCTTGGCGGTAGCAGGGGTGAATGAGCAGTTCTTC.

The chain recombines TRBV5-1 with TRBJ2-5, with 7 bases matching TRBD1. There are 16 residues in the CDR3. Germline assignment: CDR1 SGHRS and CDR2 YFSETQ. V shed 4 bases and J 4 bases; nucleotides not matched to a gene: 13. The CDR3 is CASSQNDRVGGETQYF. Here the CDR3 DNA reads TGCGCCAGCAGCCAGAACGACAGGGTTGGGGGAGAGACCCAGTACTTC.

The rearrangement uses TRBV5-8 and TRBJ2-7; 7 positions agree with TRBD1. The germline gives CDR1 SGHTS, CDR2 YDEGEE. The V and J ends lost 5 bases and 3 bases, in that order; junction bases with no gene match: 5. CDR3 size: 13 residues. This CDR3 is CASRGQDDYEQYF. CDR3 nucleotide sequence: TGTGCCAGCAGAGGACAGGACGACTACGAGCAGTACTTC.